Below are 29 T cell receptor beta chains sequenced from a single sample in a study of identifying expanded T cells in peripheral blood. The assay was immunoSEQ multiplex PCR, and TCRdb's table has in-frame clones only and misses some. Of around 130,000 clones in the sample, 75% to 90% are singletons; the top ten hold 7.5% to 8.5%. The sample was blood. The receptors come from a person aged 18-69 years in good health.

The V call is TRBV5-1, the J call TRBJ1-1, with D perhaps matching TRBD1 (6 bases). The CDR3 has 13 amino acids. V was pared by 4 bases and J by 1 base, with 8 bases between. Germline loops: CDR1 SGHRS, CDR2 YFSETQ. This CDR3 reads CASSKGQNTEAFF. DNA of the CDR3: TGCGCCAGCAGCAAGGGACAGAACACTGAAGCTTTCTTT.

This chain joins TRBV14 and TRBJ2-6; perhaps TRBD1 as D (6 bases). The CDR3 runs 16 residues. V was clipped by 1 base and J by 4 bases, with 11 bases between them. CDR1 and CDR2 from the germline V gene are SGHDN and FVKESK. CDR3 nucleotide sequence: TGTGCCAGCAGCCAAGGGTGGGGGCCCGGGGCCAACGTCCTGACTTTC. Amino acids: CASSQGWGPGANVLTF.

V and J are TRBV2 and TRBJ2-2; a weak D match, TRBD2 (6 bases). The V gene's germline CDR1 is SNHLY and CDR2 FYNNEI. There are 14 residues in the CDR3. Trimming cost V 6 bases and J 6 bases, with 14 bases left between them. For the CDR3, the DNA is TGTGCCAGCAGAGGGGACTCGCCGGCCGGGGAGCTGTTTTTT. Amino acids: CASRGDSPAGELFF.

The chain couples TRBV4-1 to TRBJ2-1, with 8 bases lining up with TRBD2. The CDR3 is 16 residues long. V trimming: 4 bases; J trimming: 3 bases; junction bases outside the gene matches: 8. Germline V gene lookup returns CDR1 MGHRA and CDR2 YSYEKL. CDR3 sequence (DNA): TGCGCCAGCAGCCCCACTAATAGCGGGAACTACAATGAGCAGTTCTTC. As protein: CASSPTNSGNYNEQFF.

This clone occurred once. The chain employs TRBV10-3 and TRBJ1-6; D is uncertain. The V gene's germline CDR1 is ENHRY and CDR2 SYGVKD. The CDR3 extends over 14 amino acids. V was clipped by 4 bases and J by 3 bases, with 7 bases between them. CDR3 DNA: TGTGCCATCAGTGGACCCGACTATAATTCACCCCTCCACTTT. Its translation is CAISGPDYNSPLHF.

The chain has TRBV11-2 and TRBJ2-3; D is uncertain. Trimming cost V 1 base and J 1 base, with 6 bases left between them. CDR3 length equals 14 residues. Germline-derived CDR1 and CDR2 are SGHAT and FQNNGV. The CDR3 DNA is TGTGCCAGCAGCTTAGGGGCGGGCACAGATACGCAGTATTTT. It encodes CASSLGAGTDTQYF.

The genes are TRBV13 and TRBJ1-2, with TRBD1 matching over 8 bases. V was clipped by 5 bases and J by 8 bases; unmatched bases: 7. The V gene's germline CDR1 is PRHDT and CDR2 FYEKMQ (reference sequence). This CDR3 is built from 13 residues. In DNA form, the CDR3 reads TGTGCCAGCAGCCTCCAGGGACAGGTCGGCTACACCTTC. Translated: CASSLQGQVGYTF.

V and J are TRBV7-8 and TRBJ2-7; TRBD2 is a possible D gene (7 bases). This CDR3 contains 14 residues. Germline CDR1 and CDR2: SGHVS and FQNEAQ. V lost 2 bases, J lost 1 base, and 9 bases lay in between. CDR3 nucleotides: TGTGCCAGCAGCTTAAAGGGGGGGTCCTACGAGCAGTACTTC. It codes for CASSLKGGSYEQYF.

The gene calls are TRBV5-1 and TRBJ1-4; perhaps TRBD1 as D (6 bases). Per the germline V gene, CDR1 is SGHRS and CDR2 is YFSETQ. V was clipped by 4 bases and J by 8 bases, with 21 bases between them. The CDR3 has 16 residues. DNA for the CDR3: TGCGCCAGCAGCCCCGGCGCAACGGACAGTTGGGAAAAACTGTTTTTT. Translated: CASSPGATDSWEKLFF.

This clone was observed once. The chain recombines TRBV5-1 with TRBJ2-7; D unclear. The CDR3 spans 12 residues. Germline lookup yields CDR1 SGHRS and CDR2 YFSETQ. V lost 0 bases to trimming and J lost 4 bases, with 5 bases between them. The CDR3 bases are TGCGCCAGCAGCTTGGAGGGATACGAGCAGTACTTC. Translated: CASSLEGYEQYF.

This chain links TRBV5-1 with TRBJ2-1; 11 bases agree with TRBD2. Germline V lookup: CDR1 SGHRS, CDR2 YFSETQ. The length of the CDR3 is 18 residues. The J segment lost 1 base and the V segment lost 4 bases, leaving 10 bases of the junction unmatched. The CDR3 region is CASSPRIVAGGSYNEQFF. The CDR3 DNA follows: TGCGCCAGCAGCCCCCGAATAGTAGCGGGAGGGTCCTACAATGAGCAGTTCTTC.

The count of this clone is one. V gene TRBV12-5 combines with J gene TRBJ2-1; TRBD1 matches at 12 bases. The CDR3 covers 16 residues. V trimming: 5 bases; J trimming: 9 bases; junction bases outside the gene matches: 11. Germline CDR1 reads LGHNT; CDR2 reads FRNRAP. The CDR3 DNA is TGTGCTAGTGGTCAGGGACAGGGGGCGGTTGAGAGTGAGCAGTTCTTC. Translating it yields CASGQGQGAVESEQFF. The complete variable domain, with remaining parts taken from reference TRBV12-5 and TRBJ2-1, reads DARVTQTPRHKVTEMGQEVTMRCQPILGHNTVFWYRQTMMQGLELLAYFRNRAPLDDSGMPKDRFSAEMPDATLATLKIQPSEPRDSAVYFCASGQGQGAVESEQFFGPGTRLTVL.

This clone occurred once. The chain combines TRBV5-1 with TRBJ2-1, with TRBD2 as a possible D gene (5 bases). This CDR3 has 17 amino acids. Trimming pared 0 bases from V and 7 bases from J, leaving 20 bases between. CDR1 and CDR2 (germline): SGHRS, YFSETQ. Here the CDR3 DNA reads TGCGCCAGCAGCTTGGGGGGAGAGCGGTATACGGGGAATGAGCAGTTCTTC. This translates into CASSLGGERYTGNEQFF.

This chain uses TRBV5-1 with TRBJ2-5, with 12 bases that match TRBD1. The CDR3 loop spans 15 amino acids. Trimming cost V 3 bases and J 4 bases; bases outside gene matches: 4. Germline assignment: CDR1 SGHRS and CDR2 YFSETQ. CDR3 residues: CASSYGTGGIETQYF. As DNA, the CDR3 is TGCGCCAGCAGCTACGGGACAGGGGGCATAGAGACCCAGTACTTC.

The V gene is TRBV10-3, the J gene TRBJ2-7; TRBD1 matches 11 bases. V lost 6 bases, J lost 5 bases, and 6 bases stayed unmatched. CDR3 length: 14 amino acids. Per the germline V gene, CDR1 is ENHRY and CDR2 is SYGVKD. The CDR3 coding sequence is TGTGCCATCAGGGGGACAGGGGGGATGGACGAGCAGTACTTC. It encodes CAIRGTGGMDEQYF.

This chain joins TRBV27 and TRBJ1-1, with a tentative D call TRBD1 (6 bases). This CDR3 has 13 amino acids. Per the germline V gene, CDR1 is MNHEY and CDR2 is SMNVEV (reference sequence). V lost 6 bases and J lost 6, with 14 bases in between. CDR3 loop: CASSIQGASEAFF. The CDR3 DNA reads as TGTGCCAGCAGCATACAGGGTGCATCTGAAGCTTTCTTT.

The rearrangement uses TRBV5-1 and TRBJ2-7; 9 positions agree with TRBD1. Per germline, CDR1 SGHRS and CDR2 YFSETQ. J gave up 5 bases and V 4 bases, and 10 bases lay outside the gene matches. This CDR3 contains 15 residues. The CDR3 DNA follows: TGCGCCAGCAGCCCCCTGGCGGACAGGGGCCACGAGCAGTACTTC. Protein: CASSPLADRGHEQYF.

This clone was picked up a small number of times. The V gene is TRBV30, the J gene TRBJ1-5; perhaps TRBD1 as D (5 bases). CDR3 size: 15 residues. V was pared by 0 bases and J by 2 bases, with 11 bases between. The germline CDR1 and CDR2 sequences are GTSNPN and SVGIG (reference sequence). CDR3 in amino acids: CAWSVLWGGNQPQHF. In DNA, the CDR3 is TGTGCCTGGAGTGTACTGTGGGGGGGCAATCAGCCCCAGCATTTT.

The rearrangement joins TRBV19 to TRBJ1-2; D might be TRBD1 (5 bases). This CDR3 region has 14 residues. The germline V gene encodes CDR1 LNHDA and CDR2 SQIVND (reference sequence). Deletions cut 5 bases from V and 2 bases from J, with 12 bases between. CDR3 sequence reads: CASSGTDTNYGYTF. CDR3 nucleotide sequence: TGTGCCAGTAGTGGCACGGACACCAACTATGGCTACACCTTC.

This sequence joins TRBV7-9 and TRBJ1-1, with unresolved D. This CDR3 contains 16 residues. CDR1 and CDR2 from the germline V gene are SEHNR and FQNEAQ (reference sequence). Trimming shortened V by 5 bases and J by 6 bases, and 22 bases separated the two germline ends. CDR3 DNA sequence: TGTGCCAGCAGCCAACCGGGGAGGACGGGCGGCCCTGAAGCTTTCTTT. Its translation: CASSQPGRTGGPEAFF.

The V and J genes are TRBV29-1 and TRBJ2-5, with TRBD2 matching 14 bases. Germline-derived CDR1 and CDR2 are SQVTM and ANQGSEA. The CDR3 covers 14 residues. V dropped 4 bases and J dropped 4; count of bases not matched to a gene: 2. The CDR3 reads CSVVGTSGGETQYF. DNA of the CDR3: TGCAGCGTTGTAGGGACTAGCGGGGGAGAGACCCAGTACTTC.

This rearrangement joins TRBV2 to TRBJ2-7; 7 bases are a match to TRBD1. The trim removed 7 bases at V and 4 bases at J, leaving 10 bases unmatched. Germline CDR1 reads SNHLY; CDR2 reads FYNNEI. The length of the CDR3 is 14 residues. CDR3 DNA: TGTGCCAGCATTTCAATGACAGGGAAGTACGAGCAGTACTTC. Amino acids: CASISMTGKYEQYF.

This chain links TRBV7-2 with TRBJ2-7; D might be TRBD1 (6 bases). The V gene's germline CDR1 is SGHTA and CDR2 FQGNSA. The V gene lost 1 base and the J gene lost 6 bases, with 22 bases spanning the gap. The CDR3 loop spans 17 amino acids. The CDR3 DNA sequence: TGTGCCAGCAGCTTAGTATTGCGGCCAGGGCCGACAGGCGAGCAGTACTTC. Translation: CASSLVLRPGPTGEQYF.

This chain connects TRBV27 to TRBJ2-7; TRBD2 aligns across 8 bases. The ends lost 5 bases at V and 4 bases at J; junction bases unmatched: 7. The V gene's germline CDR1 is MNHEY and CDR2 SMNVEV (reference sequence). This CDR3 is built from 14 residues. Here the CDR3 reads CASSPISGGYEQYF. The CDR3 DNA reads TGTGCCAGCAGTCCCATAAGCGGGGGTTACGAGCAGTACTTC.

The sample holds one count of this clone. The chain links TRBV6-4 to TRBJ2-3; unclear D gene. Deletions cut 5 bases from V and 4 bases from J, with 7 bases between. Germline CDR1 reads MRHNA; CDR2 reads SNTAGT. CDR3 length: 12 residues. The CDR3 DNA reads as TGTGCCAGCAGTTCTGGATCAGATACGCAGTATTTT. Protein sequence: CASSSGSDTQYF.

The CDR3: CASSTRTSGGALEQFF. For the CDR3, the DNA is TGTGCCAGCAGCACGCGGACTAGCGGGGGGGCCCTTGAGCAGTTCTTC. This chain links TRBV7-2 with TRBJ2-1; TRBD2 agrees at 15 bases. Trimming cost V 5 bases and J 9 bases; bases outside gene matches: 8. From germline, CDR1 is SGHTA and CDR2 FQGNSA. This CDR3 region has 16 residues.

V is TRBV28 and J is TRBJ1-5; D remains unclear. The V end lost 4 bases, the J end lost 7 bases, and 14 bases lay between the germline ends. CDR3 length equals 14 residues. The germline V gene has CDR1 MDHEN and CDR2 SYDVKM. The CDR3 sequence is CASSSGGGVQPQHF. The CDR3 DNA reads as TGTGCCAGCAGTTCGGGTGGTGGAGTACAGCCCCAGCATTTT.

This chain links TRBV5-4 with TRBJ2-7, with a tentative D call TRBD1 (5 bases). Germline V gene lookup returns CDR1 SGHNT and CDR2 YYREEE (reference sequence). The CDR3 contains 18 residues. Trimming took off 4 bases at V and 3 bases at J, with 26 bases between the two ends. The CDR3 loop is CASSPTAGAAPAHYEQYF. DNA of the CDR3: TGTGCCAGCAGCCCTACCGCTGGGGCTGCCCCAGCCCACTACGAGCAGTACTTC. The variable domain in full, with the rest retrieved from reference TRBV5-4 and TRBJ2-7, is ETGVTQSPTHLIKTRGQQVTLRCSSQSGHNTVSWYQQALGQGPQFIFQYYREEENGRGNFPPRFSGLQFPNYSSELNVNALELDDSALYLCASSPTAGAAPAHYEQYFGPGTRLTVT.

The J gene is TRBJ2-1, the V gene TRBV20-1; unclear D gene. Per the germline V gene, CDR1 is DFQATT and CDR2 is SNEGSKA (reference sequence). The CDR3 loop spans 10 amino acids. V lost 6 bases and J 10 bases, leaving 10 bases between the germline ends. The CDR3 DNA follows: TGCAGTGCCTATAGTGAAGAGCAGTTCTTC. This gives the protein CSAYSEEQFF.